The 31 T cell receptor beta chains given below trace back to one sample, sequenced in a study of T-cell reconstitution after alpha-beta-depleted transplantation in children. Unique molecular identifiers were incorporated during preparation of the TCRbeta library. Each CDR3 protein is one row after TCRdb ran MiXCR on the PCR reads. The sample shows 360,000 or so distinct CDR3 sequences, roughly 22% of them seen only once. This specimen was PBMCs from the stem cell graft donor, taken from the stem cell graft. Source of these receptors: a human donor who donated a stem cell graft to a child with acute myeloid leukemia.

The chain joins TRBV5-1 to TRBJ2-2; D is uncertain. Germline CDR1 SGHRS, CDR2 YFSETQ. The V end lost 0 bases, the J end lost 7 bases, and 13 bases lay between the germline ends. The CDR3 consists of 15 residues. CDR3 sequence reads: CASSLAEALYGELFF. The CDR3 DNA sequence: TGCGCCAGCAGCTTGGCCGAGGCGCTATACGGGGAGCTGTTTTTT. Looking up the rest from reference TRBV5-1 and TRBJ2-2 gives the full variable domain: KAGVTQTPRYLIKTRGQQVTLSCSPISGHRSVSWYQQTPGQGLQFLFEYFSETQRNKGNFPGRFSGRQFSNSRSEMNVSTLELGDSALYLCASSLAEALYGELFFGEGSRLTVL.

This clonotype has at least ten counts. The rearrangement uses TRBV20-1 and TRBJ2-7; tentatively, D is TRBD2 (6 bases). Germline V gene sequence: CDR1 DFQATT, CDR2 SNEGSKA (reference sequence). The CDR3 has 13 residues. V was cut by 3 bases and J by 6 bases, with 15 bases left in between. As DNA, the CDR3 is TGCAGTGCTAGCCTTTCACTAGCTGGCGAGCAGTACTTC. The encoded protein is CSASLSLAGEQYF.

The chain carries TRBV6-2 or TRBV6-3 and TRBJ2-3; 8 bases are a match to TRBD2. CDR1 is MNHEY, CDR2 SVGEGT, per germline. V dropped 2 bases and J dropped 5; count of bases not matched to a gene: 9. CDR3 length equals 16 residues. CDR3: CASSYLFSGGGDTQYF. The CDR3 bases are TGTGCCAGCAGTTACCTCTTTTCGGGAGGGGGAGATACGCAGTATTTT.

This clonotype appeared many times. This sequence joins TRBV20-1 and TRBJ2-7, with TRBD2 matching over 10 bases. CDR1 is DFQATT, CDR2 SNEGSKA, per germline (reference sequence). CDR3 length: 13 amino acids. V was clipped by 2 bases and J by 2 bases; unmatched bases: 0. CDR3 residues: CSARLAGAYEQYF. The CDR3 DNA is TGCAGTGCTAGACTAGCGGGAGCCTACGAGCAGTACTTC.

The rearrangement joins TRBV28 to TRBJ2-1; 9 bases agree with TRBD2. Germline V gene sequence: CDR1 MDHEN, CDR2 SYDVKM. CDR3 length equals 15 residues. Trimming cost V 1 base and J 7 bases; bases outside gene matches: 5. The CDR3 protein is CASSLLAGGPNEQFF. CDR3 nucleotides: TGTGCCAGCAGTTTATTGGCGGGAGGGCCGAATGAGCAGTTCTTC.

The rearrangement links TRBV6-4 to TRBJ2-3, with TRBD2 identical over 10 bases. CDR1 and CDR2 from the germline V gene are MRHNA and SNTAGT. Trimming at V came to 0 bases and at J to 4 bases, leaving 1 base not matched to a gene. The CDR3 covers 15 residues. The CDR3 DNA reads TGTGCCAGCAGTGACTCTCTAGCGGGAGCAGATACGCAGTATTTT. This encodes CASSDSLAGADTQYF.

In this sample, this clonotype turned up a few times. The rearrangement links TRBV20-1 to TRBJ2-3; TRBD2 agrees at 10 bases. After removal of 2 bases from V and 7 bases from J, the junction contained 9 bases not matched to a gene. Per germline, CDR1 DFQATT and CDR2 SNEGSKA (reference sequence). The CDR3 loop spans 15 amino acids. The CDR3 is CSARSQREGPNTQYF. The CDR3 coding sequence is TGCAGTGCTAGATCCCAGCGGGAGGGCCCGAATACGCAGTATTTT.

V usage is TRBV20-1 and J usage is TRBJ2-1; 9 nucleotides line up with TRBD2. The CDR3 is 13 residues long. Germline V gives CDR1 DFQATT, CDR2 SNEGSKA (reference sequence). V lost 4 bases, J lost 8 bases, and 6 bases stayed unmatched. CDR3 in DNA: TGCAGTGCTACGTCTAGCGGGACCGATGAGCAGTTCTTC. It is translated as CSATSSGTDEQFF.

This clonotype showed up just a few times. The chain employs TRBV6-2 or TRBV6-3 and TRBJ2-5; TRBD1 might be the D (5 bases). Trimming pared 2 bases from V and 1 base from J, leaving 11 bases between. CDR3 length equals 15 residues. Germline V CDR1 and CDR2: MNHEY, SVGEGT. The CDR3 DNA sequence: TGTGCCAGCAGTTACAAGAGACAGAGCCAAGAGACCCAGTACTTC. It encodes CASSYKRQSQETQYF.

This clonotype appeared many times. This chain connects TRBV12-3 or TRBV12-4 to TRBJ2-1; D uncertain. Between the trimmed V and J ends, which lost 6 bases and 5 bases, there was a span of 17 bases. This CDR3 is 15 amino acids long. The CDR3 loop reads CASSLGPIKNNEQFF. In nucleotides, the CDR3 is TGTGCCAGCAGCCTAGGACCGATTAAAAACAATGAGCAGTTCTTC.

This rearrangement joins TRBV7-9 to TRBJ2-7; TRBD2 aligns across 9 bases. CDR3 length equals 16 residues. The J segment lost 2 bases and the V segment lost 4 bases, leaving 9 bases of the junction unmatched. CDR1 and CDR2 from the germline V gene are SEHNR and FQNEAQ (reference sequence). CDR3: CASSSSGLARTYEQYF. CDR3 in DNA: TGTGCCAGCAGCTCCTCCGGACTAGCGAGGACCTACGAGCAGTACTTC.

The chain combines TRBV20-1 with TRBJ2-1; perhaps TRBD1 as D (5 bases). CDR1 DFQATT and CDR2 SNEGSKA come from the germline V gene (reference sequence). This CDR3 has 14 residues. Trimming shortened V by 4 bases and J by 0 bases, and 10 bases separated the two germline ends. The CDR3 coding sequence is TGCAGTGCTACAGGGATGAGCTCCTACAATGAGCAGTTCTTC. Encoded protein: CSATGMSSYNEQFF.

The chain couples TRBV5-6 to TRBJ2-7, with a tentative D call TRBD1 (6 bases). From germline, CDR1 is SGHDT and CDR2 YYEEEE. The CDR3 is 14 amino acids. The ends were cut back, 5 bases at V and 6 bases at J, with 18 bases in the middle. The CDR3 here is CASRTTGGTGEQYF. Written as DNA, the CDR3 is TGTGCCAGCAGGACGACAGGTGGGACCGGCGAGCAGTACTTC.

The CDR3: CASSPDRSNQPQHF. CDR3 in DNA: TGTGCCAGCAGCCCCGACAGGAGCAATCAGCCCCAGCATTTT. This chain connects TRBV5-8 to TRBJ1-5; perhaps TRBD1 as D (6 bases). V lost 4 bases, J lost 1 base, and 9 bases lay in between. The germline gives CDR1 SGHTS, CDR2 YDEGEE. CDR3 length equals 14 residues. The full variable domain, in which reference TRBV5-8 and TRBJ1-5 provide the parts outside the CDR3, is EAGVTQSPTHLIKTRGQQATLRCSPISGHTSVYWYQQALGLGLQFLLWYDEGEERNRGNFPPRFSGRQFPNYSSELNVNALELEDSALYLCASSPDRSNQPQHFGDGTRLSIL.

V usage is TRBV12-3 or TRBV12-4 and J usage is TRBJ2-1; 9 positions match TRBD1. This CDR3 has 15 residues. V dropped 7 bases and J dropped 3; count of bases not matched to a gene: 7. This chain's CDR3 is CASNLGQGGYNEQFF. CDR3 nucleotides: TGTGCCAGCAACCTGGGACAGGGCGGCTACAATGAGCAGTTCTTC.

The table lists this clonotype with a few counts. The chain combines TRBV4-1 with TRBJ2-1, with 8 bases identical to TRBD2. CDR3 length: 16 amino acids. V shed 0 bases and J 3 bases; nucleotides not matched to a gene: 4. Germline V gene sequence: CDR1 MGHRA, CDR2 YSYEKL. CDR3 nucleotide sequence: TGCGCCAGCAGCCAAGATAGTCTAGCGGGCTACAATGAGCAGTTCTTC. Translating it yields CASSQDSLAGYNEQFF.

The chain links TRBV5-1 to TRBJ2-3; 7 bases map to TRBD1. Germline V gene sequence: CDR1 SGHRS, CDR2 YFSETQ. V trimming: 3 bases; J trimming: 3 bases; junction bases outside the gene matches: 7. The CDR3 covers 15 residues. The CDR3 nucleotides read TGCGCCAGCAGCTCGGGACAGTTTTGGACAGATACGCAGTATTTT. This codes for CASSSGQFWTDTQYF.

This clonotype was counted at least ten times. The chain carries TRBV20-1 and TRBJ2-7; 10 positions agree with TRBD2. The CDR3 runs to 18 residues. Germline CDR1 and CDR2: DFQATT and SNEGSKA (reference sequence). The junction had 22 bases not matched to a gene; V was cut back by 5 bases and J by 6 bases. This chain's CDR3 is CSAPRSGRARLLAVEQYF. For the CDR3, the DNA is TGCAGTGCTCCCCGAAGCGGGAGGGCCAGGCTACTGGCGGTCGAGCAGTACTTC.

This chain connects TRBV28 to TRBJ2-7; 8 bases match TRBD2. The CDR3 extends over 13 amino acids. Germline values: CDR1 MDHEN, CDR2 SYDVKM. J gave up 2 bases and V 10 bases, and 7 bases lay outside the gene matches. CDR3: CATGTSPTYEQYF. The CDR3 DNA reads TGTGCCACCGGGACTAGTCCTACCTACGAGCAGTACTTC. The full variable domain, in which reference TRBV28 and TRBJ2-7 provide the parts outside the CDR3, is DVKVTQSSRYLVKRTGEKVFLECVQDMDHENMFWYRQDPGLGLRLIYFSYDVKMKEKGDIPEGYSVSREKKERFSLILESASTNQTSMYLCATGTSPTYEQYFGPGTRLTVT.

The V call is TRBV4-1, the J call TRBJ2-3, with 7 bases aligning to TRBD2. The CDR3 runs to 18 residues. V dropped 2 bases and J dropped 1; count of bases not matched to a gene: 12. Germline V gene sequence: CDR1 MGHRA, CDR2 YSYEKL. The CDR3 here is CASSQIWGEGPGTDTQYF. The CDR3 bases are TGCGCCAGCAGCCAAATCTGGGGGGAGGGACCGGGCACAGATACGCAGTATTTT.

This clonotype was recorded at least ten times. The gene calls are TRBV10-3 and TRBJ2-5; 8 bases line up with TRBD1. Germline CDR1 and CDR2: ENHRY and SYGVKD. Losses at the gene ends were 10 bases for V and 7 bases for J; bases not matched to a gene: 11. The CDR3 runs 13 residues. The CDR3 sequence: CATQPDRVATQYF. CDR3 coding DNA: TGTGCCACACAACCGGACAGGGTGGCGACCCAGTACTTC.

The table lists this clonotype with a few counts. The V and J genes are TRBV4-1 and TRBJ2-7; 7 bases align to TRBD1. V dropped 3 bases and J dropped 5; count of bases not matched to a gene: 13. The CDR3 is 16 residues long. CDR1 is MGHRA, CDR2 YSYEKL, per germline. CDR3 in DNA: TGCGCCAGCAGCCATCCCAAAATAGGGGACAGAGACGAGCAGTACTTC. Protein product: CASSHPKIGDRDEQYF.

The CDR3 DNA reads as TGTGCCACCAGTGACTCTTCTAGGTACAATGAGCAGTTCTTC. Translating gives CATSDSSRYNEQFF. This chain connects TRBV24-1 to TRBJ2-1; unclear D gene. The CDR3 spans 14 residues. V lost 4 bases and J lost 4, with 10 bases in between. The germline CDR1 and CDR2 sequences are KGHDR and SFDVKD.

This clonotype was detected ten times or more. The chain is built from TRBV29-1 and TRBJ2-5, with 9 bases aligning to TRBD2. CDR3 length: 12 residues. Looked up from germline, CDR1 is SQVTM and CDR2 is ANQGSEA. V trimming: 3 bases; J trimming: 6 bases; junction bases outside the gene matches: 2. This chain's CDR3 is CSVEGLAKTQYF. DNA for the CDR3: TGCAGCGTTGAGGGACTAGCAAAGACCCAGTACTTC.

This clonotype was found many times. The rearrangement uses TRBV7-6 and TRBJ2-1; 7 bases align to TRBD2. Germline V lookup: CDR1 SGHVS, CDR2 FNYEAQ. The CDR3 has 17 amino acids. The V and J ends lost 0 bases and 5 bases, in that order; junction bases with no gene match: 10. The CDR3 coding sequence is TGTGCCAGCAGCTTAGCGAGGAGCGGGGTTTCCCACAATGAGCAGTTCTTC. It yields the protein CASSLARSGVSHNEQFF.

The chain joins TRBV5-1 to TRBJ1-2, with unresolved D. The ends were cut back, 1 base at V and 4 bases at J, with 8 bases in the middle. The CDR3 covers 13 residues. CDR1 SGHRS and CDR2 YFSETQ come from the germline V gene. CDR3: CASSLSQFYGYTF. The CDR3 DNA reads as TGCGCCAGCAGCTTGAGCCAGTTCTATGGCTACACCTTC.

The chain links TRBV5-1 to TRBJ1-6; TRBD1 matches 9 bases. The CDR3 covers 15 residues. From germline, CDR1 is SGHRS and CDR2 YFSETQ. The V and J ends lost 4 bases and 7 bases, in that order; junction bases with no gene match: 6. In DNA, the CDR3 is TGCGCCAGCAGCATACTACAGGGGGCGAATTCACCCCTCCACTTT. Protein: CASSILQGANSPLHF. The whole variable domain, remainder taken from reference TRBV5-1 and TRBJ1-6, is KAGVTQTPRYLIKTRGQQVTLSCSPISGHRSVSWYQQTPGQGLQFLFEYFSETQRNKGNFPGRFSGRQFSNSRSEMNVSTLELGDSALYLCASSILQGANSPLHFGNGTRLTVT.

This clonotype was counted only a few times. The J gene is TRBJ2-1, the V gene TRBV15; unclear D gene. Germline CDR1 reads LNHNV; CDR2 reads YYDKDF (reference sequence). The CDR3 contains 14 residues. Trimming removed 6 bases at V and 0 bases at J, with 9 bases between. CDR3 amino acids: CATRRLDSYNEQFF. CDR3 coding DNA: TGTGCCACCAGACGACTGGACTCCTACAATGAGCAGTTCTTC.

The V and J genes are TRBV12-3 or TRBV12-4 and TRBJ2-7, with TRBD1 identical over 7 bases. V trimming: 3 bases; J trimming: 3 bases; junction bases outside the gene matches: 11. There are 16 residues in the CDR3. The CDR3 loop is CASSFGVGTEGYEQYF. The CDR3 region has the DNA TGTGCCAGCAGTTTTGGGGTAGGGACAGAAGGCTACGAGCAGTACTTC.

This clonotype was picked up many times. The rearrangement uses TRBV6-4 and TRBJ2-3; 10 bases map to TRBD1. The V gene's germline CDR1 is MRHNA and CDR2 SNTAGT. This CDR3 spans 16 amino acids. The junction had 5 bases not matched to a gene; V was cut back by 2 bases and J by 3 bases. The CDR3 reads CASSDGEGQGTDTQYF. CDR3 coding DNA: TGTGCCAGCAGTGACGGGGAGGGACAGGGGACAGATACGCAGTATTTT.

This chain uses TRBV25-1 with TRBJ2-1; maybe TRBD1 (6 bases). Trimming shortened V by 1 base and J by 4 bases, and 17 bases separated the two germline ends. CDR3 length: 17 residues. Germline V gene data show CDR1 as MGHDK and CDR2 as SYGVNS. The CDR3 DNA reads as TGTGCCAGCAGTGAATCTACAGGGATGGAGGTATACAATGAGCAGTTCTTC. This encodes CASSESTGMEVYNEQFF.